This T cell receptor beta chain derives from a study of identical twins (dated by TCRdb to the mid-2010s). Context from the whole study: To test whether fetal clonotypes persist, the study used deep sequencing on TCR alpha and beta repertoires from monozygotic twins, unrelated adults of various ages, and cord blood. To rule out contamination, replicate twin experiments were performed at different times with different library preparation protocols.

Overall results and qualifications from the work: Excess twin sharing in beta out-of-frame sequences was weaker because fewer shared sequences lowered the signal-to-noise ratio. Out-of-frame TCR alpha sequences shared between twins showed an excess of low generation-probability sequences compared with coincidental sharing between unrelated individuals. Fewer insertions were carried by abundant cord blood beta clonotypes, a similar but weaker trend appeared in young adult naive repertoires, and no such trend appeared in memory repertoires. Zero-insertion analyses could be partly confounded by invariant T cells such as MAIT and iNKT, though diverse VJ usage argued against such confounding for most clonotypes. Out-of-frame TCR alpha sharing in monozygotic twins was systematically underestimated by recombination models, whereas sharing between unrelated individuals was in agreement with the recombination models. Because the same donors could not be followed over many years, the conclusions depended on cross-sectional statistical analysis.

All donors were healthy Caucasians. Three pairs of female monozygotic twins, all aged about 18 to 30 years, made up the twin cohort. Positive isolation kits from Invitrogen were used to isolate CD4+ and CD8+ T cell populations. Library preparation employed 5' RACE. TCRdb shows the sequencer as Illumina HiSeq 2000. Template switching added a universal primer binding site, and the final cDNA carried a unique molecular identifier that allowed TCR cDNA molecules to be counted accurately. Specific primers in the conserved constant-segment region were used to synthesize first-strand cDNA for TCR alpha and beta chains. To control for contamination, every cDNA library was double barcoded, receiving both a SMART-Mk sample barcode and Illumina barcodes. Two successive PCR steps introduced TruSeq adapter sequences along with Illumina sample barcodes. TCR alpha and beta cDNA libraries were sequenced on the Illumina HiSeq platform with custom primers. The study's processing was this. MiGEC was used to process raw reads and extract unique molecular identifiers, and MiXCR was used to find CDR3 positions. Recombination models were inferred per individual with the repgenHMM and IGoR tools using an EM algorithm. The analysis of shared clonotypes was done with the tcR package in R, with sharing normalized by the product of cloneset sizes. Out-of-frame nonproductive sequences were analyzed to study raw recombination free of thymic and clonal selection effects. TCRdb reran the public reads through fastp at Q25 and MiXCR, keeping productive beta chains. Here each entry gathers all rows of one CDR3 protein and keeps the most common genes and DNA. The V and J calls come from TCRdb's annotation, not from the publication. The sample table lists 200,000 to 250,000 distinct CDR3 sequences, 6.5% of them with a count of one. The ten largest clonotypes hold 13% to 15% of the sample.

The sample holds a few counts of this clonotype. Its antigen specificity is not known. No qualities accompany the bases; no much larger clone lies one base away. The cysteine opens and the phenylalanine closes a CDR3 of 12 amino acids. CDR3 DNA is the only sequence kept; it has 36 bases, read in frame from the first base. V is reduced by 7 bases and J by 0 bases, leaving a spacing of 10 bases between them. According to the germline V gene (reference sequence), CDR1 reads GTSNPN and CDR2 reads SVGIG. This sample was shared with a second study, whose subject was T cells expressing NK-cell markers. The second publication reports: TCR beta-chain repertoires were profiled in sorted CD3+CD56+NKG2C+, CD3+CD56+NKG2C- and CD3+CD56-NKG2C+ T-cell subsets from eight donors. Seven of the eight sequenced donors were HCMV-seropositive and one was HCMV-seronegative. In several experiments an anti-gammadeltaTCR antibody was added to restrict sorting to alphabetaTCR-expressing T cells. In five to seven donors, the dominant CD3+CD56+NKG2C+ clonotypes were among the top 10 CD8+ clonotypes and accounted for roughly 1.0-8% of CD8+ T cells. Those dominant clonotypes were again the most abundant among CD3+CD56-NKG2C+ cells in a few donors, at 28.3-60.1%. It remained unclear whether the expanded NKG2C-expressing T cell clones were specific for HCMV antigens. Randomly selected healthy volunteers, three men and five women, were used as the eight sequenced donors. HCMV serostatus was determined by detecting HCMV-specific IgG in serum with a commercial ELISA kit. MIGEC was used to demultiplex reads and group reads by UMI, and MiTCR was used to assemble and quantify clonotypes. To exclude erroneous sequences, any TCR cDNA sequence not supported by at least two reads was discarded. The tcR package was used for downstream repertoire analysis, and clonotypes were matched across fractions by CDR3 nucleotide sequence plus V segment. VDJmatch was used to annotate antigen specificity against VDJdb, with one amino acid substitution in CDR3 allowed.

This sequence uses TRBV30 and TRBJ2-7, with a tentative D gene TRBD1 over 6 matching bases. The sample taken for sequencing was CD8+ T cells sorted from blood. This TCR was sampled from a young woman in good health. CDR3 reads: CAFSGDSYEQYF. The nucleotide sequence reads as follows: TGTGCCTTCTCAGGGGACTCCTACGAGCAGTACTTC.